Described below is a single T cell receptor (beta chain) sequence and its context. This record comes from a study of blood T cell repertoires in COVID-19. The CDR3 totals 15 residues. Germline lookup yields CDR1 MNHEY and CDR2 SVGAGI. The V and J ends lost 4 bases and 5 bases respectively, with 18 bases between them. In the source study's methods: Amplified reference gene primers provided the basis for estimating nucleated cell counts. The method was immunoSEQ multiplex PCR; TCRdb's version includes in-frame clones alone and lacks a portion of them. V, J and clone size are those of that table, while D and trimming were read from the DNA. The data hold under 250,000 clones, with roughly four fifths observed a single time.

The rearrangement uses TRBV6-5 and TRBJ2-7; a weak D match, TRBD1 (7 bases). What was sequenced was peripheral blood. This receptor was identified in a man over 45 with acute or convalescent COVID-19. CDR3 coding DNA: TGTGCCAGCAGTTCCTCCCCAGGGGGGAAGAACGAGCAGTACTTC. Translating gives CASSSSPGGKNEQYF.